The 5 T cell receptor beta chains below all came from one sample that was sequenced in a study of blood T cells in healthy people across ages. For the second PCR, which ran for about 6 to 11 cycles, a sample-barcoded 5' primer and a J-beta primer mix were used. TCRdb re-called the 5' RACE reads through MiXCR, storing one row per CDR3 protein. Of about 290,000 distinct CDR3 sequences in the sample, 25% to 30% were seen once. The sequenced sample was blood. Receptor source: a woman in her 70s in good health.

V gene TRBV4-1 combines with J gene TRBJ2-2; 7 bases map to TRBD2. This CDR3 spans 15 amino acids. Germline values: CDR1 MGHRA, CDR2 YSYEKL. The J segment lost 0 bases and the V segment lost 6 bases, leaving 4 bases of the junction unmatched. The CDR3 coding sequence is TGCGCCAGCAGGCCGACTAGCTCGAACACCGGGGAGCTGTTTTTT. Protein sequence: CASRPTSSNTGELFF.

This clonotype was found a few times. CDR3 DNA: TGTGCCAGCATTAGGGGCGGCATTCTCTCTGGGGCCAACGTCCTGACTTTC. Its translation: CASIRGGILSGANVLTF. V gene TRBV28 combines with J gene TRBJ2-6; TRBD1 is a possible D gene (5 bases). V shed 7 bases and J shed 0 bases, with 16 bases lying between them. CDR3 length: 17 residues. Germline V gives CDR1 MDHEN, CDR2 SYDVKM.

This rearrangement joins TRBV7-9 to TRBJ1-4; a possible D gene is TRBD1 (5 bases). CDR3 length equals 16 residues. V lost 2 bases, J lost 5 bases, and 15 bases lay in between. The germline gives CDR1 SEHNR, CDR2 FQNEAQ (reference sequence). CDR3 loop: CASSLRGRDRNEKLFF. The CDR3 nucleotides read TGTGCCAGCAGCTTAAGGGGTAGGGACCGGAATGAAAAACTGTTTTTT.

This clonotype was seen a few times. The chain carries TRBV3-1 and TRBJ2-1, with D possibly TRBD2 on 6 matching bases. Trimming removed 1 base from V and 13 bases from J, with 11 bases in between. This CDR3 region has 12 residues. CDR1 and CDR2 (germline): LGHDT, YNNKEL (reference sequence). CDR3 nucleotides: TGTGCCAGCAGCCAAGTGGCGGGGCTCCAGTTCTTC. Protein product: CASSQVAGLQFF.

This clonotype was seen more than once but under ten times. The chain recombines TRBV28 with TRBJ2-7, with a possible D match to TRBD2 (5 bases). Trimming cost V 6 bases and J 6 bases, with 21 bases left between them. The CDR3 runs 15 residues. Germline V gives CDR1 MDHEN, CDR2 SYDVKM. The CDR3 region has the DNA TGTGCCAGCAGCTTAAAGACTAACCTCGGCTCCGAGCAGTACTTC. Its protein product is CASSLKTNLGSEQYF. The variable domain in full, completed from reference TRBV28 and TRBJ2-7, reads DVKVTQSSRYLVKRTGEKVFLECVQDMDHENMFWYRQDPGLGLRLIYFSYDVKMKEKGDIPEGYSVSREKKERFSLILESASTNQTSMYLCASSLKTNLGSEQYFGPGTRLTVT.